The 4 T cell receptor beta chains reported below all come from one sample, sequenced in a study of T-cell reconstitution after alpha-beta-depleted transplantation in children. TCRbeta library preparation incorporated unique molecular identifiers. TCRdb passed the PCR reads through MiXCR, listing each CDR3 protein once. The profile shows some 70,000 distinct CDR3 sequences, about 7.3% of them singletons. The sequenced sample was PBMCs from the stem cell graft donor, obtained from the stem cell graft. These receptor sequences come from a human donor who donated a stem cell graft to a child with acute lymphoblastic leukemia.

Many counts were recorded for this clonotype. The V call is TRBV24-1, the J call TRBJ2-7, with D tentatively TRBD1 (5 bases). The CDR3 consists of 14 residues. V was trimmed by 3 bases and J by 6 bases, leaving 14 bases between them. Germline values: CDR1 KGHDR, CDR2 SFDVKD. This chain's CDR3 is CATSDRGSTGEQYF. The CDR3 DNA sequence: TGTGCCACCAGTGATAGGGGATCGACGGGCGAGCAGTACTTC.

The chain combines TRBV12-3 or TRBV12-4 with TRBJ2-5, with TRBD1 as a possible D gene (5 bases). The CDR3 totals 13 residues. The V gene lost 10 bases and the J gene lost 4 bases, with 16 bases spanning the gap. This chain's CDR3 is CATRAGPVETQYF. CDR3 coding DNA: TGTGCCACCCGCGCAGGGCCGGTAGAGACCCAGTACTTC.

This clonotype was seen ten or more times. The V call is TRBV5-1, the J call TRBJ2-6; D gene uncertain. This CDR3 is built from 15 residues. V gave up 3 bases and J gave up 4 bases, with 11 bases separating them. CDR1 is SGHRS and CDR2 is YFSETQ in the germline V gene. The CDR3 here is CASSSVTMGANVLTF. CDR3 coding DNA: TGCGCCAGCAGCTCCGTTACTATGGGGGCCAACGTCCTGACTTTC.

This clonotype was observed many times. The J gene is TRBJ2-7, the V gene TRBV11-2; tentative D call: TRBD1 (5 bases). Per the germline V gene, CDR1 is SGHAT and CDR2 is FQNNGV. This CDR3 is built from 14 residues. The V gene lost 5 bases and the J gene lost 0 bases, with 11 bases spanning the gap. CDR3: CASSIGRGSYEQYF. The DNA for the CDR3 is TGTGCCAGCAGCATCGGTAGGGGCTCCTACGAGCAGTACTTC.